This entry lists 32 T cell receptor beta chains sequenced from one sample in a study of CD8+CD57+ T cells in acquired aplastic anemia. Genomic DNA, the template, was used for profiling of the TCR beta VDJ and CDR3. TCRdb independently ran MiXCR on the reads; one entry per CDR3 protein. This repertoire shows about 270,000 distinct CDR3 sequences, 56% found once; its top ten account for less than 9.5%. The sequenced sample was sorted CD4+, CD8+, or CD8+CD57+ T cells (not recorded which) from PBMCs. The receptors come from a human donor with severe aplastic anemia or a healthy control (not recorded which).

CDR3 in amino acids: CASSPDTGKTEAFF. In nucleotides, the CDR3 is TGCGCCAGCAGCCCGGATACAGGGAAGACTGAAGCTTTCTTT. The J gene is TRBJ1-1, the V gene TRBV5-1, with D possibly matching TRBD1 (6 bases). Germline assignment: CDR1 SGHRS and CDR2 YFSETQ. Between the trimmed V and J ends, which lost 4 bases and 5 bases, there was a span of 15 bases. This CDR3 is 14 amino acids long.

This clonotype appeared many times. V and J are TRBV6-4 and TRBJ2-3; 8 bases are a match to TRBD2. Germline-derived CDR1 and CDR2 are MRHNA and SNTAGT. The CDR3 sequence is 16 residues long. Trimming removed 2 bases from V and 5 bases from J; junction bases left unmatched: 9. CDR3 amino acids: CASSDRPGGSVDTQYF. The CDR3 DNA is TGTGCCAGCAGTGACCGTCCGGGGGGGAGTGTAGATACGCAGTATTTT.

Only a few counts were recorded for this clonotype. The V call is TRBV5-1, the J call TRBJ1-5; D ambiguous. The CDR3 has 15 residues. V lost 4 bases to trimming and J lost 6 bases, with 17 bases between them. The germline gives CDR1 SGHRS, CDR2 YFSETQ. The CDR3 is CASSKGDVVGQPQHF. For the CDR3, the DNA is TGCGCCAGCAGCAAAGGAGACGTAGTGGGTCAGCCCCAGCATTTT.

Remarks on this clonotype: Sequence at one end of the junction differs from germline and may be a read error. This rearrangement joins TRBV5-1 to TRBJ2-2, with a tentative D call TRBD2 (5 bases). Germline CDR1 and CDR2: SGHRS and YFSETQ. The CDR3 extends over 11 amino acids. DNA for the CDR3: TGCGCCAGTGAAACGAGTGGGGAGCTGCTTTTT. This codes for CASETSGELLF.

This rearrangement joins TRBV20-1 to TRBJ2-5, with a possible D match to TRBD2 (6 bases). Trimming took off 5 bases at V and 4 bases at J, with 11 bases between the two ends. Germline assignment: CDR1 DFQATT and CDR2 SNEGSKA (reference sequence). The CDR3 length is 12 residues. DNA of the CDR3: TGCAGTGCTGTAAGGGGAGGAGAGACCCAGTACTTC. Translating gives CSAVRGGETQYF.

This clonotype has more than one count but fewer than ten. This rearrangement joins TRBV24-1 to TRBJ2-1; possibly TRBD1 for D (6 bases). The CDR3 is made up of 12 amino acids. Trimming removed 4 bases at V and 10 bases at J, with 10 bases between. In germline, CDR1 is KGHDR, CDR2 SFDVKD. The CDR3 bases are TGTGCCACCAGTGACCGAGGACAGGAGCAGTTCTTC. Protein: CATSDRGQEQFF.

Details on this clonotype: One base away lies a much larger clone, so this may be a sequencing read error. The V gene is TRBV30, the J gene TRBJ2-1; the D is unclear. The CDR3 is 12 amino acids. Trimming removed 2 bases at V and 9 bases at J, with 11 bases between. CDR1 GTSNPN and CDR2 SVGIG come from the germline V gene (reference sequence). In nucleotides, the CDR3 is TGTGCCTGGAGTTCGTTGGCAGGTGAGCAGTTCTTC. Protein sequence: CAWSSLAGEQFF.

At least ten counts were recorded for this clonotype. This chain uses TRBV7-9 with TRBJ1-1; D not certain. V was shortened by 0 bases and J by 5 bases, with 10 bases between the two germline ends. The CDR3 is made up of 14 amino acids. The germline V gene has CDR1 SEHNR and CDR2 FQNEAQ (reference sequence). The CDR3 sequence is CASSLAARKTEAFF. As DNA, the CDR3 is TGTGCCAGCAGCTTAGCAGCGCGGAAGACTGAAGCTTTCTTT.

This clonotype was seen at least ten times. The V gene is TRBV6-2 or TRBV6-3, the J gene TRBJ1-6; maybe TRBD1 (6 bases). Germline-derived CDR1 and CDR2 are MNHEY and SVGEGT. CDR3 length: 16 amino acids. V was clipped by 6 bases and J by 7 bases, with 19 bases between them. CDR3 amino acids: CASSPLWQGRNSPLHF. The CDR3 nucleotides read TGTGCCAGCAGCCCCCTGTGGCAGGGGAGGAATTCACCCCTCCACTTT.

This chain joins TRBV25-1 and TRBJ2-1, with 9 bases that match TRBD2. The CDR3 is made up of 14 amino acids. V was pared by 3 bases and J by 7 bases, with 4 bases of the junction left unmatched. The V gene's germline CDR1 is MGHDK and CDR2 SYGVNS. The DNA of the CDR3 is TGTGCCAGCAGTGATGCGGGGGGGCGTAATGAGCAGTTCTTC. Translation: CASSDAGGRNEQFF.

This clonotype appeared many times. The V and J genes are TRBV5-6 and TRBJ1-1; D is unresolved. Germline V gene lookup returns CDR1 SGHDT and CDR2 YYEEEE. The ends were cut back, 1 base at V and 3 bases at J, with 16 bases in the middle. The CDR3 has 16 residues. CDR3 protein: CASSLLPGGGYTEAFF. The CDR3, as DNA: TGTGCCAGCAGCTTGTTGCCAGGAGGAGGTTACACTGAAGCTTTCTTT.

V gene TRBV19 combines with J gene TRBJ2-1; a weak D match, TRBD2 (6 bases). This CDR3 is built from 13 residues. V gave up 4 bases and J gave up 15 bases, with 19 bases separating them. CDR1 is LNHDA, CDR2 SQIVND, per germline (reference sequence). Written as DNA, the CDR3 is TGTGCCAGTAGTAGCCCAACGGGGGTTCCGCGGTTCTTC. This translates into CASSSPTGVPRFF.

The rearrangement joins TRBV9 to TRBJ1-2, with TRBD1 matching over 10 bases. Germline V gene sequence: CDR1 SGDLS, CDR2 YYNGEE. With 4 bases clipped from V and 4 bases from J, the junction kept 4 bases outside the gene matches. CDR3 length: 14 residues. As DNA, the CDR3 is TGTGCCAGCAGCCAGACAGGGGGCTCCTATGGCTACACCTTC. It codes for CASSQTGGSYGYTF.

This clonotype was found many times. Being one base from a much bigger clone, this may be a read error. This sequence joins TRBV20-1 and TRBJ2-5; D is ambiguous. Trimming cost V 8 bases and J 5 bases, with 9 bases left between them. Germline V CDR1 and CDR2: DFQATT, SNEGSKA (reference sequence). The CDR3 loop spans 10 amino acids. CDR3: CSTGWETQYF. CDR3 nucleotide sequence: TGCAGTACTGGTTGGGAGACCCAGTACTTC.

This clonotype appeared many times. The genes are TRBV4-1 and TRBJ1-6, with unresolved D. V shed 0 bases and J shed 5 bases, with 5 bases lying between them. The CDR3 runs 14 residues. CDR1 is MGHRA, CDR2 YSYEKL, per germline. CDR3 protein: CASSQEWDNSPLHF. The CDR3 DNA reads as TGCGCCAGCAGCCAAGAATGGGATAATTCACCCCTCCACTTT.

In this sample, this clonotype turned up many times. This chain joins TRBV2 and TRBJ2-3; D possibly corresponds to TRBD1 (6 bases). Trimming left V 10 bases short and J 0 bases short, with 14 bases between. This CDR3 comprises 14 residues. Germline CDR1 is SNHLY and CDR2 is FYNNEI. The CDR3 sequence: CATPRTASTDTQYF. The CDR3 DNA reads as TGTGCCACCCCAAGGACAGCTAGCACAGATACGCAGTATTTT.

The sample holds a few counts of this clonotype. The chain links TRBV27 to TRBJ1-1; no reliable D call. The CDR3 is made up of 14 amino acids. V was cut by 5 bases and J by 2 bases, with 12 bases left in between. Germline V gene sequence: CDR1 MNHEY, CDR2 SMNVEV (reference sequence). CDR3 region: CASSPDTVNTEAFF. Here the CDR3 DNA reads TGTGCCAGCAGTCCCGACACTGTAAACACTGAAGCTTTCTTT.

V is TRBV19 and J is TRBJ2-5; 12 bases are shared with TRBD2. The CDR3 covers 15 residues. Germline CDR1 LNHDA, CDR2 SQIVND (reference sequence). The V segment lost 6 bases and the J segment 5 bases; nucleotides outside the gene matches: 7. The CDR3 DNA follows: TGTGCCAGTAGACCCGCCGGGACTAGCGGGGAGACCCAGTACTTC. This encodes CASRPAGTSGETQYF.

This clonotype was counted ten times or more. The chain couples TRBV29-1 to TRBJ1-5, with D hard to call. Trimming removed 6 bases at V and 8 bases at J, with 17 bases between. The germline CDR1 and CDR2 sequences are SQVTM and ANQGSEA. The CDR3 is 13 amino acids. As DNA, the CDR3 is TGCAGCGTCAGGACGGCCGAGGGAGAGCCCCAGCATTTT. Its protein product is CSVRTAEGEPQHF.

This chain links TRBV2 with TRBJ1-4; 8 nucleotides line up with TRBD1. V was clipped by 6 bases and J by 5 bases; unmatched bases: 8. Germline V CDR1 and CDR2: SNHLY, FYNNEI. The CDR3 has 15 amino acids. CDR3 bases: TGTGCCAGCAGCGACTCCGGGACAGGAAATGAAAAACTGTTTTTT. Translation: CASSDSGTGNEKLFF. Filled out from reference TRBV2 and TRBJ1-4, the complete variable domain reads EPEVTQTPSHQVTQMGQEVILRCVPISNHLYFYWYRQILGQKVEFLVSFYNNEISEKSEIFDDQFSVERPDGSNFTLKIRSTKLEDSAMYFCASSDSGTGNEKLFFGSGTQLSVL.

This chain uses TRBV7-2 with TRBJ2-7, with D maybe TRBD1 (5 bases). V dropped 1 base and J dropped 7 bases, with 11 bases sitting between them. Germline CDR1 SGHTA, CDR2 FQGNSA. CDR3 length: 13 amino acids. The CDR3 DNA reads as TGTGCCAGCAGCTTAGACAGGCCAGAGGAGCAGTACTTC. The encoded protein is CASSLDRPEEQYF.

This clonotype showed up just once. The V call is TRBV7-8, the J call TRBJ2-1, with 7 bases matching TRBD2. Germline CDR1 and CDR2: SGHVS and FQNEAQ. After removal of 1 base from V and 5 bases from J, the junction contained 5 bases not matched to a gene. The CDR3 spans 15 residues. The CDR3 DNA reads as TGTGCCAGCAGCTTAGGGCGGGCGGGGGACAATGAGCAGTTCTTC. The encoded protein is CASSLGRAGDNEQFF.

The chain employs TRBV7-2 and TRBJ2-7, with 12 bases identical to TRBD2. The CDR3 spans 19 residues. Germline V CDR1 and CDR2: SGHTA, FQGNSA. Losses at the gene ends were 1 base for V and 6 bases for J; bases not matched to a gene: 16. The CDR3 nucleotides are TGTGCCAGCAGCTTAGGTCGTCGACTAGCGGGGGCACCAAGTAGCGAGCAGTACTTC. The encoded protein is CASSLGRRLAGAPSSEQYF.

This rearrangement joins TRBV7-3 to TRBJ2-1; 12 bases map to TRBD2. Germline lookup yields CDR1 SGHTA and CDR2 FQGTGA. V dropped 2 bases and J dropped 3; count of bases not matched to a gene: 8. The CDR3 loop spans 18 amino acids. The CDR3 here is CASSLASGGATVYNEQFF. CDR3 DNA: TGTGCCAGCAGCTTAGCTAGCGGGGGGGCAACGGTCTACAATGAGCAGTTCTTC.

The rearrangement uses TRBV20-1 and TRBJ2-5; maybe TRBD2 (5 bases). With 3 bases removed from V and 4 bases from J, the gap between germline ends came to 15 bases. The CDR3 sequence is 14 residues long. Germline loops: CDR1 DFQATT, CDR2 SNEGSKA (reference sequence). The CDR3 bases are TGCAGTGCTAGGTCCGACTTGAGGGCAGAGACCCAGTACTTC. It translates to CSARSDLRAETQYF.

This rearrangement joins TRBV24-1 to TRBJ2-3; D call uncertain. The V gene's germline CDR1 is KGHDR and CDR2 SFDVKD. With 0 bases removed from V and 4 bases from J, the gap between germline ends came to 7 bases. The CDR3 length is 14 residues. CDR3 in amino acids: CATSDLANPDTQYF. The CDR3 DNA is TGTGCCACCAGTGATTTGGCCAACCCAGATACGCAGTATTTT.

The CDR3 sequence is CASSPGQGAGTQYF. The CDR3 nucleotides read TGTGCCAGCAGCCCGGGACAGGGGGCTGGGACCCAGTACTTC. The chain recombines TRBV7-3 with TRBJ2-5, with 12 bases that match TRBD1. V trimming: 5 bases; J trimming: 7 bases; junction bases outside the gene matches: 5. In germline, CDR1 is SGHTA, CDR2 FQGTGA. The CDR3 is made up of 14 amino acids.

The chain couples TRBV10-1 to TRBJ2-2, with D perhaps given as TRBD1 or TRBD2 (5 bases each). V shed 0 bases and J shed 6 bases, with 5 bases lying between them. Germline CDR1 WNHNN, CDR2 SYGVQD (reference sequence). The CDR3 totals 13 residues. The CDR3, as DNA: TGCGCCAGCAGTGAGTCGGGGGCCGGGGAGCTGTTTTTT. Protein sequence: CASSESGAGELFF.

This clonotype occurred a few times. This sequence joins TRBV30 and TRBJ2-3; 9 bases align to TRBD2. Trimming removed 6 bases from V and 7 bases from J; junction bases left unmatched: 11. Germline V lookup: CDR1 GTSNPN, CDR2 SVGIG (reference sequence). The CDR3 length is 14 residues. CDR3 sequence: CACSRGGYSHTQYF. The CDR3 DNA reads as TGTGCCTGCTCGCGGGGGGGCTACTCCCATACGCAGTATTTT.

V and J are TRBV5-1 and TRBJ1-1, with 12 bases that match TRBD1. The CDR3 runs to 15 residues. V lost 0 bases, J lost 6 bases, and 3 bases stayed unmatched. Germline V gene sequence: CDR1 SGHRS, CDR2 YFSETQ. The CDR3 DNA reads as TGCGCCAGCAGCTTGGACGGGACAGGGGGCCCTGAAGCTTTCTTT. The encoded protein is CASSLDGTGGPEAFF.

This clonotype has only a few counts. The chain recombines TRBV12-3 or TRBV12-4 with TRBJ2-1, with TRBD2 as a possible D gene (5 bases). Trimming shortened V by 3 bases and J by 9 bases, and 12 bases separated the two germline ends. This CDR3 is built from 13 residues. CDR3 sequence reads: CASSFRLAGEQFF. The CDR3 bases are TGTGCCAGCAGTTTTAGGCTAGCCGGTGAGCAGTTCTTC.

The table lists this clonotype with many counts. The V and J genes are TRBV2 and TRBJ1-2; D is undetermined. Trimming shortened V by 4 bases and J by 2 bases, and 8 bases separated the two germline ends. Germline values: CDR1 SNHLY, CDR2 FYNNEI. This CDR3 spans 13 amino acids. The CDR3 protein is CASSGISNYGYTF. CDR3 DNA sequence: TGTGCCAGCAGTGGCATTTCGAACTATGGCTACACCTTC.